The 32 T cell receptor beta chains listed next were all sequenced from one sample in a study of cytomegalovirus exposure and HLA in healthy donors (dated 2017 in TCRdb). The library came from the immunoSEQ multiplex PCR assay. For the multiplex PCR, a mixture combining 60 forward primers for TCR Vbeta segments and 13 reverse primers for TCR Jbeta segments was used. Held by TCRdb, this immuneACCESS table contains in-frame sequences only and omits some clones. Under half of the omission traces to an unresolved V gene where checked; the cause of the rest is unknown. In this sample the table shows hundreds of thousands of clones, around 76% of which occur a single time. About 6% of the sample rests with the top ten. The specimen was PBMCs. These receptors were obtained from a man between 40 and 49 years old in good health and CMV-seropositive.

This chain uses TRBV14 with TRBJ1-2; no definite D call. This CDR3 has 14 residues. Germline CDR1 is SGHDN and CDR2 is FVKESK. Between the trimmed V and J ends, which lost 4 bases and 3 bases, there was a span of 12 bases. CDR3 sequence (DNA): TGTGCCAGCAGCCCCTCAACAGCCTACTATGGCTACACCTTC. Amino acid sequence: CASSPSTAYYGYTF.

The chain couples TRBV5-4 to TRBJ1-2; weak D call: TRBD1 (5 bases). The ends were cut back, 1 base at V and 12 bases at J, with 19 bases in the middle. CDR3 length: 14 residues. Germline lookup yields CDR1 SGHNT and CDR2 YYREEE (reference sequence). The DNA of the CDR3 is TGTGCCAGCAGCTTGCATACGGCAGGGAACGTCGACACCTTC. Translated, it gives CASSLHTAGNVDTF.

This clone appeared a single time. V usage is TRBV6-5 and J usage is TRBJ1-1, with 7 nucleotides matching TRBD1. V dropped 6 bases and J dropped 9; count of bases not matched to a gene: 13. Germline lookup yields CDR1 MNHEY and CDR2 SVGAGI. The CDR3 totals 14 residues. CDR3 residues: CASSSGGTVQKAFF. Written as DNA, the CDR3 is TGTGCCAGCAGCTCCGGAGGGACAGTACAGAAAGCTTTCTTT.

CDR3 nucleotides: TGTGCCAGCAGCTTAGTTCAGGGGCGAGCTTTCTTT. Translation: CASSLVQGRAFF. The rearrangement joins TRBV7-9 to TRBJ1-1; perhaps TRBD1 as D (6 bases). The V and J ends lost 1 base and 10 bases respectively, with 10 bases between them. Germline V CDR1 and CDR2: SEHNR, FQNEAQ (reference sequence). This CDR3 contains 12 residues.

The chain links TRBV11-2 to TRBJ2-3; D is perhaps TRBD1 (6 bases). This CDR3 is 16 amino acids long. Trimming took 1 base from V and 2 from J, leaving 13 bases between them. Germline CDR1 SGHAT, CDR2 FQNNGV. The DNA of the CDR3 is TGTGCCAGCAGCTTAGGGGGGACACGAAACACAGATACGCAGTATTTT. It encodes CASSLGGTRNTDTQYF.

The chain recombines TRBV6-5 with TRBJ1-2; a possible D gene is TRBD1 (6 bases). The germline CDR1 and CDR2 sequences are MNHEY and SVGAGI. Trimming cost V 5 bases and J 1 base, with 8 bases left between them. The CDR3 runs to 13 residues. In nucleotides, the CDR3 is TGTGCCAGCAGTAGACAGGTTAACTATGGCTACACCTTC. Protein: CASSRQVNYGYTF.

This chain uses TRBV9 with TRBJ1-6; TRBD1 agrees at 8 bases. CDR1 and CDR2 from the germline V gene are SGDLS and YYNGEE. Trimming removed 3 bases from V and 9 bases from J; junction bases left unmatched: 11. This CDR3 has 16 amino acids. CDR3 bases: TGTGCCAGCAGCGGAGACGGACAGGGTTTAACTTCACCCCTCCACTTT. It codes for CASSGDGQGLTSPLHF.

The chain couples TRBV5-4 to TRBJ2-1, with 9 bases lining up with TRBD1. With V trimmed by 5 bases and J by 6 bases, 9 bases remained unmatched. The CDR3 spans 15 residues. Germline CDR1 is SGHNT and CDR2 is YYREEE (reference sequence). CDR3 coding DNA: TGTGCCAGCAGGTCCGGGACAGGGTTTTTCAATGAGCAGTTCTTC. Translation gives CASRSGTGFFNEQFF.

The chain links TRBV5-1 to TRBJ2-1; the match to TRBD2 covers 12 bases. CDR3 length: 16 amino acids. The ends lost 0 bases at V and 3 bases at J; junction bases unmatched: 1. Germline loops: CDR1 SGHRS, CDR2 YFSETQ. For the CDR3, the DNA is TGCGCCAGCAGCTTGGGGGGACTAGCGGGCTACAATGAGCAGTTCTTC. Translation: CASSLGGLAGYNEQFF.

The sample holds a few counts of this clone. The chain uses TRBV7-9 and TRBJ2-5; D unresolved. The germline CDR1 and CDR2 sequences are SEHNR and FQNEAQ (reference sequence). Trimming pared 3 bases from V and 1 base from J, leaving 9 bases between. This CDR3 has 14 residues. The CDR3 nucleotides are TGTGCCAGCAGCTTTTTGGCGGTCCAAGAGACCCAGTACTTC. Translated: CASSFLAVQETQYF.

The chain employs TRBV7-3 and TRBJ1-5; D is perhaps TRBD1 (5 bases). CDR1 and CDR2 (germline): SGHTA, FQGTGA. Trimming stripped 5 bases from V and 5 bases from J, with 10 bases between. The CDR3 sequence is 13 residues long. CDR3 in amino acids: CASSIDRDQPQHF. The CDR3 DNA reads TGTGCCAGCAGCATCGACAGAGATCAGCCCCAGCATTTT.

The CDR3 DNA reads as TGTGCCACCAGCAGAGCCGGGGGGGTCCACTACGAGCAGTACTTC. Translated, it gives CATSRAGGVHYEQYF. V is TRBV15 and J is TRBJ2-7; 8 bases fit TRBD2. J gave up 3 bases and V 1 base, and 5 bases lay outside the gene matches. Germline V CDR1 and CDR2: LNHNV, YYDKDF (reference sequence). This CDR3 region has 15 residues.

This chain joins TRBV13 and TRBJ2-3, with D perhaps matching TRBD2 (6 bases). Trimming cost V 0 bases and J 6 bases, with 19 bases left between them. This CDR3 is 17 amino acids long. Germline CDR1 and CDR2: PRHDT and FYEKMQ (reference sequence). The CDR3: CASSLGSYRGSGDTQYF. CDR3 coding DNA: TGTGCCAGCAGCTTAGGCAGCTATCGGGGGAGTGGCGATACGCAGTATTTT. The variable domain in full, with the rest retrieved from reference TRBV13 and TRBJ2-3, is AAGVIQSPRHLIKEKRETATLKCYPIPRHDTVYWYQQGPGQDPQFLISFYEKMQSDKGSIPDRFSAQQFSDYHSELNMSSLELGDSALYFCASSLGSYRGSGDTQYFGPGTRLTVL.

The V call is TRBV29-1, the J call TRBJ1-2, with D perhaps TRBD1 (5 bases). Germline CDR1 reads SQVTM; CDR2 reads ANQGSEA. The CDR3 sequence is 10 residues long. The germline V and J ends were trimmed by 7 bases and 3 bases, with 6 bases remaining between them. CDR3 DNA sequence: TGCAGCGCAGGGCACTATGGCTACACCTTC. This gives the protein CSAGHYGYTF.

The rearrangement links TRBV30 to TRBJ2-1; TRBD2 is a possible D gene (6 bases). The CDR3 spans 17 residues. The germline CDR1 and CDR2 sequences are GTSNPN and SVGIG (reference sequence). Trimming shortened V by 0 bases and J by 5 bases, and 20 bases separated the two germline ends. CDR3: CAWSVSVPSGWNNEQFF. The DNA of the CDR3 is TGTGCCTGGAGTGTATCGGTTCCCAGCGGGTGGAACAATGAGCAGTTCTTC. Complete variable domain (other parts from reference TRBV30 and TRBJ2-1): SQTIHQWPATLVQPVGSPLSLECTVEGTSNPNLYWYRQAAGRGLQLLFYSVGIGQISSEVPQNLSASRPQDRQFILSSKKLLLSDSGFYLCAWSVSVPSGWNNEQFFGPGTRLTVL.

The chain is built from TRBV7-9 and TRBJ2-7; D possibly corresponds to TRBD2 (6 bases). CDR1 and CDR2 from the germline V gene are SEHNR and FQNEAQ (reference sequence). Trimming removed 3 bases at V and 2 bases at J, with 11 bases between. The CDR3 consists of 14 residues. CDR3 bases: TGTGCCAGCAGCTTCGGAGGGATCCCCTACGAGCAGTACTTC. Its protein is CASSFGGIPYEQYF.

The chain recombines TRBV10-1 with TRBJ2-7; TRBD2 matches at 8 bases. Germline CDR1 and CDR2: WNHNN and SYGVQD (reference sequence). The CDR3 has 15 residues. V lost 4 bases and J lost 1; bases outside the gene matches: 6. The CDR3 protein is CASSGPGLESYEQYV. The CDR3 nucleotides are TGCGCCAGCAGTGGGCCGGGACTAGAGTCCTACGAGCAGTACGTC.

This chain links TRBV5-6 with TRBJ2-5; TRBD2 might be the D (6 bases). The V gene lost 0 bases and the J gene lost 5 bases, with 11 bases spanning the gap. Germline V gene data show CDR1 as SGHDT and CDR2 as YYEEEE. CDR3 length: 14 amino acids. In DNA form, the CDR3 reads TGTGCCAGCAGCTTGGCTGCGAGCGGGGAGACCCAGTACTTC. Translating gives CASSLAASGETQYF.

The chain recombines TRBV12-5 with TRBJ2-1; maybe TRBD1 (7 bases). V lost 5 bases and J lost 9, with 17 bases in between. The germline V gene encodes CDR1 LGHNT and CDR2 FRNRAP. The CDR3 totals 14 residues. DNA of the CDR3: TGTGCTAGTGGTCTACCGGGGGCAGGGGGTGAGCAGTTCTTC. Protein sequence: CASGLPGAGGEQFF.

The chain carries TRBV30 and TRBJ2-1; 8 positions match TRBD2. The CDR3 totals 14 residues. Trimming cost V 0 bases and J 7 bases; bases outside gene matches: 5. The germline CDR1 and CDR2 sequences are GTSNPN and SVGIG (reference sequence). CDR3 in amino acids: CAWSVGLAGNEQFF. CDR3 nucleotide sequence: TGTGCCTGGAGTGTAGGACTAGCTGGGAATGAGCAGTTCTTC.

The rearrangement joins TRBV19 to TRBJ1-1, with 7 bases aligning to TRBD1. After removal of 3 bases from V and 8 bases from J, the junction contained 3 bases not matched to a gene. Germline V gene lookup returns CDR1 LNHDA and CDR2 SQIVND (reference sequence). CDR3 size: 12 residues. The CDR3 DNA is TGTGCCAGTAGTATGACAGGGTCAGAAGCTTTCTTT. As protein: CASSMTGSEAFF.

CDR3 sequence reads: CASSRVGDSSGYTF. The DNA of the CDR3 is TGTGCCAGCAGTAGAGTCGGGGATTCCTCTGGCTACACCTTC. The rearrangement uses TRBV6-1 and TRBJ1-2; the D is unclear. CDR3 length: 14 residues. Germline V gives CDR1 MNHNS, CDR2 SASEGT. The V and J ends lost 5 bases and 7 bases respectively, with 17 bases between them.

The rearrangement uses TRBV9 and TRBJ2-3; 11 bases match TRBD2. CDR1 SGDLS and CDR2 YYNGEE come from the germline V gene. The CDR3 sequence is 16 residues long. V lost 1 base and J lost 6; bases outside the gene matches: 7. In DNA form, the CDR3 reads TGTGCCAGCAGCGTAACGGGACTAGCGGCTCGGGATACGCAGTATTTT. Translating gives CASSVTGLAARDTQYF. Filled out from reference TRBV9 and TRBJ2-3, the complete variable domain reads DSGVTQTPKHLITATGQRVTLRCSPRSGDLSVYWYQQSLDQGLQFLIQYYNGEERAKGNILERFSAQQFPDLHSELNLSSLELGDSALYFCASSVTGLAARDTQYFGPGTRLTVL.

V usage is TRBV9 and J usage is TRBJ2-5; the D is unclear. V was shortened by 5 bases and J by 5 bases, with 16 bases between the two germline ends. From germline, CDR1 is SGDLS and CDR2 YYNGEE. The CDR3 consists of 14 residues. CDR3 residues: CASSRSGDVETQYF. In nucleotides, the CDR3 is TGTGCCAGCAGTAGGAGTGGTGACGTGGAGACCCAGTACTTC.

As to this clone: The junction shows a germline mismatch at one end, possibly a read error. The chain links TRBV27 to TRBJ2-1; 8 bases fit TRBD2. This CDR3 has 16 residues. The germline V gene has CDR1 MNHEY and CDR2 SMNVEV (reference sequence). The CDR3 nucleotides are TGTGCCAGCAGTCTTCAAGCGGGGGACTACTACAATGGGCAGTTCTTC. Amino acid sequence: CASSLQAGDYYNGQFF.

V and J are TRBV25-1 and TRBJ2-7; the match to TRBD1 covers 7 bases. The CDR3 covers 12 residues. The J segment lost 0 bases and the V segment lost 10 bases, leaving 3 bases of the junction unmatched. Germline V CDR1 and CDR2: MGHDK, SYGVNS. The CDR3 DNA sequence: TGTGCCACCTCAGGGGGCTCCTACGAGCAGTACGTC. Residues: CATSGGSYEQYV.

This chain connects TRBV27 to TRBJ1-5; D is ambiguous. CDR3 size: 14 residues. V dropped 5 bases and J dropped 1 base, with 9 bases sitting between them. Germline V lookup: CDR1 MNHEY, CDR2 SMNVEV (reference sequence). Written as DNA, the CDR3 is TGTGCCAGCAGTGTCCTCGGGAGCAATCAGCCCCAGCATTTT. Translating gives CASSVLGSNQPQHF.

V is TRBV9 and J is TRBJ2-2; 7 nucleotides align to TRBD2. V dropped 0 bases and J dropped 3; count of bases not matched to a gene: 5. The CDR3 is made up of 16 amino acids. From germline, CDR1 is SGDLS and CDR2 YYNGEE. CDR3 region: CASSVGSGGYTGELFF. As DNA, the CDR3 is TGTGCCAGCAGCGTAGGATCCGGGGGGTACACCGGGGAGCTGTTTTTT.

The chain is built from TRBV7-8 and TRBJ2-5, with D maybe TRBD2 (6 bases). Between the trimmed V and J ends, which lost 1 base and 2 bases, there was a span of 11 bases. Looked up from germline, CDR1 is SGHVS and CDR2 is FQNEAQ. This CDR3 region has 15 residues. CDR3 nucleotides: TGTGCCAGCAGCTTAGAGCCTAGCGCTCAAGAGACCCAGTACTTC. Residues: CASSLEPSAQETQYF.

V usage is TRBV9 and J usage is TRBJ2-1; 8 bases are a match to TRBD2. The length of the CDR3 is 16 residues. V trimming: 4 bases; J trimming: 0 bases; junction bases outside the gene matches: 6. The germline CDR1 and CDR2 sequences are SGDLS and YYNGEE. In DNA form, the CDR3 reads TGTGCCAGCAGCTACGTCGGGAGGGCCTCCTACAATGAGCAGTTCTTC. Residues: CASSYVGRASYNEQFF.

The chain employs TRBV6-5 and TRBJ2-3; D may be TRBD2 (6 bases). Germline V gene data show CDR1 as MNHEY and CDR2 as SVGAGI. Trimming stripped 4 bases from V and 2 bases from J, with 13 bases between. There are 15 residues in the CDR3. This chain's CDR3 is CASSLPGGDTDTQYF. The CDR3 DNA follows: TGTGCCAGCAGTTTACCCGGGGGAGACACAGATACGCAGTATTTT.

Points on this clone: The sample holds other DNA sequences that translate to the same CDR3. The rearrangement uses TRBV18 and TRBJ1-3; unclear D gene. Germline loops: CDR1 KGHSH, CDR2 LQKENI. This CDR3 is built from 14 residues. The V gene lost 3 bases and the J gene lost 1 base, with 7 bases spanning the gap. CDR3 sequence: CASSPSVSGNTIYF. The CDR3 DNA reads TGTGCCAGCTCACCGTCCGTATCTGGAAACACCATATATTTT.